The clone carrying this T cell receptor (beta chain) showed up just a few times. Antigen unknown. Conversion of TCR transcripts into cDNA relied on 5'RACE template switching, which added a universal primer site and UMIs. TCRdb redid the calling of the 5' RACE reads with MiXCR, one entry per CDR3 protein. The sample carries under 600,000 distinct CDR3 sequences, approximately 15% recorded once. This sample was included in a study of T cells after yellow fever vaccination. Study at large: Any fraction with a low cell number was prepared using SMART-Seq v4 Ultra Low Input.

CDR1 and CDR2 (germline): SGHTA, FQGNSA. The CDR3 extends over 13 amino acids. V was pared by 2 bases and J by 4 bases, with 6 bases between. Whole-study findings and limits: It was a weaker secondary response, yet one that peaked faster, at day 5 versus 15.

The chain has TRBV7-2 and TRBJ2-1; D is ambiguous. Sequenced material: PBMCs, taken on the day of the yellow fever booster vaccination. This receptor was obtained from a man in his thirties or forties who received the YFV17D yellow fever vaccine. Here the CDR3 DNA reads TGTGCCAGCAGCTTATACAGATACAATGAGCAGTTCTTC. It encodes CASSLYRYNEQFF. The variable domain in full, completed from reference TRBV7-2 and TRBJ2-1, reads GAGVSQSPSNKVTEKGKDVELRCDPISGHTALYWYRQSLGQGLEFLIYFQGNSAPDKSGLPSDRFSAERTGGSVSTLTIQRTQQEDSAVYLCASSLYRYNEQFFGPGTRLTVL.